The 23 T cell receptor beta chains below were found in one sample sequenced in a study of CD8 T cells in Susac syndrome. RNA in amounts of roughly 0.5 to 1 ug was reverse transcribed with random hexamers. TCRdb passed the immunoSEQ multiplex PCR reads through MiXCR, listing each CDR3 protein once. The data show just over 150,000 distinct CDR3 sequences, around 96% seen once. Sequenced input: CD4+ T cells from PBMCs. The receptors were sampled from a human donor with Susac syndrome.

This chain uses TRBV29-1 with TRBJ2-7, with D perhaps TRBD1 (6 bases). Trimming left V 4 bases short and J 6 bases short, with 13 bases between. CDR3 length: 12 amino acids. The germline CDR1 and CDR2 sequences are SQVTM and ANQGSEA. The CDR3 spells CSVATGQREQYF. CDR3 coding DNA: TGCAGCGTTGCCACAGGGCAGCGCGAGCAGTACTTC.

The gene calls are TRBV21-1 and TRBJ1-1. TRBV21-1 has pseudogene status. The CDR3 runs 14 residues. The CDR3 reads CASSRGRANTEAFF. In DNA form, the CDR3 reads TGTGCCAGCAGCAGAGGACGGGCTAACACTGAAGCTTTCTTT.

V and J are TRBV6-6 and TRBJ2-5; 7 bases align to TRBD1. The CDR3 consists of 13 residues. The J segment lost 1 base and the V segment lost 7 bases, leaving 3 bases of the junction unmatched. From germline, CDR1 is MNHNY and CDR2 SVGAGI (reference sequence). CDR3: CASKTGSQETQYF. Here the CDR3 DNA reads TGTGCCAGCAAGACAGGGTCCCAAGAGACCCAGTACTTC.

The chain joins TRBV11-2 to TRBJ1-1, with D maybe TRBD1 (6 bases). The V end was cut by 7 bases, the J end by 1 base, with 10 bases between. Per the germline V gene, CDR1 is SGHAT and CDR2 is FQNNGV. The CDR3 loop spans 13 amino acids. In DNA form, the CDR3 reads TGTGCCAGCACCGACAGGAGGAACACTGAAGCTTTCTTT. Amino acid sequence: CASTDRRNTEAFF. The whole variable domain, remainder taken from reference TRBV11-2 and TRBJ1-1, is EAGVAQSPRYKIIEKRQSVAFWCNPISGHATLYWYQQILGQGPKLLIQFQNNGVVDDSQLPKDRFSAERLKGVDSTLKIQPAKLEDSAVYLCASTDRRNTEAFFGQGTRLTVV.

As DNA, the CDR3 is TGTGCCACCAGCAGACAAGAGACCCAGTACTTC. This codes for CATSRQETQYF. The V and J genes are TRBV15 and TRBJ2-5; D gene unclear. The length of the CDR3 is 11 residues. Germline CDR1 is LNHNV and CDR2 is YYDKDF (reference sequence). V was shortened by 2 bases and J by 2 bases, with 0 bases between the two germline ends.

The V call is TRBV20-1, the J call TRBJ1-5, with 7 bases that match TRBD1. J was trimmed by 2 bases and V by 6 bases; bases with no gene match: 10. Per the germline V gene, CDR1 is DFQATT and CDR2 is SNEGSKA (reference sequence). This CDR3 region has 15 residues. The CDR3: CSATQGGVGNQPQHF. CDR3 coding DNA: TGCAGTGCCACCCAGGGGGGGGTCGGCAATCAGCCCCAGCATTTT.

This rearrangement joins TRBV18 to TRBJ2-7, with TRBD1 identical over 12 bases. Germline assignment: CDR1 KGHSH and CDR2 LQKENI. V lost 0 bases, J lost 3 bases, and 6 bases stayed unmatched. The CDR3 has 17 residues. CDR3 bases: TGTGCCAGCTCACCACCCGTCGGGACAGGGGGCCGCTACGAGCAGTACTTC. Its protein is CASSPPVGTGGRYEQYF. The entire variable domain, with the rest obtained from reference TRBV18 and TRBJ2-7, is as follows: NAGVMQNPRHLVRRRGQEARLRCSPMKGHSHVYWYRQLPEEGLKFMVYLQKENIIDESGMPKERFSAEFPKEGPSILRIQQVVRGDSAAYFCASSPPVGTGGRYEQYFGPGTRLTVT.

The chain joins TRBV14 to TRBJ1-6; no definite D call. CDR1 and CDR2 (germline): SGHDN, FVKESK. The CDR3 is made up of 15 amino acids. V lost 1 base, J lost 14 bases, and 18 bases lay in between. Here the CDR3 reads CASSQGWSEQFTLHF. In DNA, the CDR3 is TGTGCCAGCAGCCAAGGTTGGTCGGAGCAATTCACCCTCCACTTT.

The chain joins TRBV3-1 to TRBJ2-7; D remains ambiguous. This CDR3 is 14 amino acids long. V lost 1 base and J lost 2, with 9 bases in between. CDR1 is LGHDT and CDR2 is YNNKEL in the germline V gene (reference sequence). This chain's CDR3 is CASSQAGLTYEQYF. In DNA, the CDR3 is TGTGCCAGCAGCCAAGCGGGCCTTACCTACGAGCAGTACTTC.

In DNA form, the CDR3 reads TGTGCCAGCAGTTTTGCGGGGGGCTCCTACAATGAGCAGTTCTTC. This sequence encodes CASSFAGGSYNEQFF. The gene calls are TRBV12-3 or TRBV12-4 and TRBJ2-1; 8 bases match TRBD2. The CDR3 is made up of 15 amino acids. Trimming at V came to 3 bases and at J to 0 bases, leaving 1 base not matched to a gene.

This chain connects TRBV4-1 to TRBJ2-5; D might be TRBD2 (5 bases). V was shortened by 1 base and J by 4 bases, with 7 bases between the two germline ends. The CDR3 extends over 13 amino acids. Germline V gives CDR1 MGHRA, CDR2 YSYEKL. The CDR3 DNA sequence: TGCGCCAGCAGCCAAGCCCTAGCAGAGACCCAGTACTTC. Encoded protein: CASSQALAETQYF.

J is TRBJ2-1 and V is TRBV29-1; TRBD1 might be the D (6 bases). This CDR3 spans 10 amino acids. CDR1 SQVTM and CDR2 ANQGSEA come from the germline V gene. Trimming took off 6 bases at V and 10 bases at J, with 10 bases between the two ends. The CDR3 nucleotides are TGCAGCGTGACAGACAGGGAGCAGTTCTTC. It yields the protein CSVTDREQFF.

This chain uses TRBV12-5 with TRBJ1-6; D is unclear. Trimming took 6 bases from V and 9 from J, leaving 6 bases between them. The V gene's germline CDR1 is LGHNT and CDR2 FRNRAP. This CDR3 is built from 11 residues. The CDR3 DNA is TGTGCTAGTGGGGGAAGTTCACCCCTCCACTTT. The encoded protein is CASGGSSPLHF.

The V gene is TRBV7-9, the J gene TRBJ1-3; 7 nucleotides line up with TRBD1. V dropped 2 bases and J dropped 3; count of bases not matched to a gene: 4. CDR1 is SEHNR and CDR2 is FQNEAQ in the germline V gene (reference sequence). The CDR3 extends over 15 amino acids. This CDR3 reads CASSLQGVNGNTIYF. The CDR3 DNA reads as TGTGCCAGCAGCTTACAGGGGGTAAATGGAAACACCATATATTTT.

Only a few counts were recorded for this clonotype. V gene TRBV5-4 combines with J gene TRBJ1-1; D call uncertain. From germline, CDR1 is SGHNT and CDR2 YYREEE (reference sequence). V lost 3 bases, J lost 1 base, and 4 bases lay in between. The CDR3 totals 12 residues. The CDR3 nucleotides read TGTGCCAGCAGCTATGGGAACACTGAAGCTTTCTTT. Amino acids: CASSYGNTEAFF.

This chain joins TRBV20-1 and TRBJ1-1, with D maybe TRBD1 (5 bases). The CDR3 totals 13 residues. Germline values: CDR1 DFQATT, CDR2 SNEGSKA (reference sequence). The V end lost 6 bases, the J end lost 1 base, and 12 bases lay between the germline ends. CDR3 protein: CSARGSENTEAFF. DNA for the CDR3: TGCAGTGCCCGGGGCTCTGAGAACACTGAAGCTTTCTTT.

The gene calls are TRBV7-3 and TRBJ2-3; 9 positions agree with TRBD1. The CDR3 loop spans 16 amino acids. CDR1 SGHTA and CDR2 FQGTGA come from the germline V gene. The trim removed 0 bases at V and 5 bases at J, leaving 6 bases unmatched. The CDR3 sequence: CASSLTGGQGVDTQYF. The CDR3 DNA reads as TGTGCCAGCAGCTTAACCGGGGGACAGGGAGTAGATACGCAGTATTTT.

The V gene is TRBV11-2, the J gene TRBJ2-7; no definite D call. With 1 base removed from V and 2 bases from J, the gap between germline ends came to 15 bases. From germline, CDR1 is SGHAT and CDR2 FQNNGV. The CDR3 spans 16 residues. The DNA of the CDR3 is TGTGCCAGCAGCTTAGGACGTCCTGCACGAACCTACGAGCAGTACTTC. The encoded protein is CASSLGRPARTYEQYF. Together with reference TRBV11-2 and TRBJ2-7, the CDR3 gives the full variable domain: EAGVAQSPRYKIIEKRQSVAFWCNPISGHATLYWYQQILGQGPKLLIQFQNNGVVDDSQLPKDRFSAERLKGVDSTLKIQPAKLEDSAVYLCASSLGRPARTYEQYFGPGTRLTVT.

The rearrangement links TRBV6-5 to TRBJ1-5, with D possibly being TRBD1 (5 bases). Germline assignment: CDR1 MNHEY and CDR2 SVGAGI. With 6 bases removed from V and 6 bases from J, the gap between germline ends came to 18 bases. This CDR3 spans 15 amino acids. In nucleotides, the CDR3 is TGTGCCAGCAGCTCCTCGGGGGGTTGGGTTCAGCCCCAGCATTTT. This encodes CASSSSGGWVQPQHF.

The rearrangement uses TRBV24-1 and TRBJ1-5; 7 bases align to TRBD1. Germline V gene lookup returns CDR1 KGHDR and CDR2 SFDVKD. The CDR3 has 15 residues. Trimming took 4 bases from V and 1 from J; bases not matched to a gene: 3. CDR3 nucleotide sequence: TGTGCCACCAGTGAGACAGGGATCAGCAATCAGCCCCAGCATTTT. This gives the protein CATSETGISNQPQHF.

The chain carries TRBV5-4 and TRBJ2-1; D gene ambiguous. The V end was cut by 3 bases, the J end by 9 bases, with 7 bases between. The CDR3 totals 11 residues. Germline CDR1 is SGHNT and CDR2 is YYREEE (reference sequence). The CDR3 here is CASSYMGEQFF. The CDR3 region has the DNA TGTGCCAGCAGCTACATGGGTGAGCAGTTCTTC.

The DNA for the CDR3 is TGCAGCGTTGGGGAGGCTGTGACAGAGACCCAGTACTTC. Protein: CSVGEAVTETQYF. The J gene is TRBJ2-5, the V gene TRBV29-1; possible D gene TRBD2, 6 bases. Trimming shortened V by 4 bases and J by 4 bases, and 13 bases separated the two germline ends. The germline V gene has CDR1 SQVTM and CDR2 ANQGSEA. This CDR3 spans 13 amino acids.

The rearrangement uses TRBV20-1 and TRBJ1-2, with D unclear. V gave up 0 bases and J gave up 12 bases, with 14 bases separating them. CDR1 is DFQATT, CDR2 SNEGSKA, per germline (reference sequence). The CDR3 covers 12 residues. CDR3 coding DNA: TGCAGTGCTAGAGAACGTTCTCTAGCTGACACCTTC. It yields the protein CSARERSLADTF.